This entry lists 16 T cell receptor beta chains sequenced from one sample in a study of CXCR3-negative and CXCR3-positive naive CD8 T cells. Study-level findings and limits: TRB CDR3s were more hydrophobic in CXCR3-positive than in CXCR3-negative naive cells.

These receptors lack a known antigen. In preparing the TRB cDNA libraries, 5' RACE with UMI labels was used. TCRdb reprocessed the 5' RACE reads and reports one entry per CDR3 protein, with no DNA. This sample contains tens of thousands of distinct CDR3 sequences. The sample comprised naive CXCR3+ CD8+ T cells from blood. The subset was: CD45RO-CCR7+CD27+CD95- naive CD8+ T cells expressing CXCR3 (TNR3+). The source is a human donor in good health. Some clones in this sample may be carry-over from other donors' samples.

The chain is built from TRBV6-6 and TRBJ2-3; the D call of TRBD2 rests on TCRdb alone, since no DNA is present to check it. This CDR3 spans 14 amino acids. Germline assignment: CDR1 MNHNY and CDR2 SVGAGI (reference sequence). The CDR3 here is CASGSGGAIDTQYF.

V usage is TRBV20-1 and J usage is TRBJ2-6; the D gene TCRdb calls, TRBD2, cannot be checked with no DNA. This CDR3 has 14 amino acids. Germline CDR1 and CDR2: DFQATT and SNEGSKA (reference sequence). CDR3 protein: CGAPEAAGANVLTF.

The chain has TRBV6-2 or TRBV6-3 and TRBJ2-3. The germline CDR1 and CDR2 sequences are MNHEY and SVGEGT. The CDR3 extends over 13 amino acids. CDR3 region: CASSMYLTDTQYF.

The rearrangement joins TRBV28 to TRBJ1-2. This CDR3 is 13 amino acids long. CDR1 and CDR2 from the germline V gene are MDHEN and SYDVKM. CDR3 protein: CASSFRQGYGYTF.

The V and J genes are TRBV6-1 and TRBJ2-1; checking the TCRdb D call of TRBD2 is not possible without DNA. The CDR3 contains 16 residues. CDR1 and CDR2 (germline): MNHNS, SASEGT. The CDR3 reads CASRTSTRGVYNEQFF.

The rearrangement links TRBV7-9 to TRBJ1-1; TCRdb's D gene call, TRBD1, goes unchecked for lack of DNA. This CDR3 is 14 amino acids long. In germline, CDR1 is SEHNR, CDR2 FQNEAQ (reference sequence). This CDR3 reads CASTSTRGGMEAFF.

The rearrangement uses TRBV6-2 or TRBV6-3 and TRBJ2-7; lacking DNA, the TRBD1 call made by TCRdb goes unchecked. This CDR3 is built from 13 residues. Germline V gene lookup returns CDR1 MNHEY and CDR2 SVGEGT. CDR3: CASSYLGAGEQYF.

The chain links TRBV11-2 to TRBJ2-1; the D call of TRBD1 rests on TCRdb alone, since no DNA is present to check it. The CDR3 has 12 residues. Germline V gene sequence: CDR1 SGHAT, CDR2 FQNNGV. The CDR3 spells CASSSGTGEQFF. Together with reference TRBV11-2 and TRBJ2-1, the CDR3 gives the full variable domain: EAGVAQSPRYKIIEKRQSVAFWCNPISGHATLYWYQQILGQGPKLLIQFQNNGVVDDSQLPKDRFSAERLKGVDSTLKIQPAKLEDSAVYLCASSSGTGEQFFGPGTRLTVL.

The chain is built from TRBV4-3 and TRBJ2-5; TCRdb selects TRBD1, and the lack of DNA leaves this call unchecked. Germline loops: CDR1 LGHNA, CDR2 YSLEER. There are 13 residues in the CDR3. The CDR3 sequence is CASSRGTQETQYF.

The chain joins TRBV7-9 to TRBJ2-5. From germline, CDR1 is SEHNR and CDR2 FQNEAQ (reference sequence). This CDR3 spans 14 amino acids. This CDR3 is CASSLGSIQETQYF.

The CDR3 is CSAASDLSSYNEQFF. The rearrangement links TRBV20-1 to TRBJ2-1. Germline V gives CDR1 DFQATT, CDR2 SNEGSKA (reference sequence). This CDR3 spans 15 amino acids.

The rearrangement links TRBV7-3 to TRBJ2-3; the D call of TRBD2 rests on TCRdb alone, since no DNA is present to check it. The CDR3 length is 16 residues. Germline V gene sequence: CDR1 SGHTA, CDR2 FQGTGA. The CDR3 sequence: CASSPSSAGGLDTQYF.

The chain is built from TRBV7-8 and TRBJ2-5; TCRdb indicates TRBD2, and absent DNA this call remains unverified. This CDR3 comprises 15 residues. Germline CDR1 and CDR2: SGHVS and FQNEAQ. Here the CDR3 reads CASSTAWTEQETQYF.

This rearrangement joins TRBV5-5 to TRBJ1-5; TCRdb indicates TRBD1, and absent DNA this call remains unverified. The CDR3 covers 15 residues. The V gene's germline CDR1 is SGHKS and CDR2 YYEKEE (reference sequence). Here the CDR3 reads CASSLILGAHQPQHF. Based on the CDR3 plus reference TRBV5-5 and TRBJ1-5, the full variable domain is DAGVTQSPTHLIKTRGQQVTLRCSPISGHKSVSWYQQVLGQGPQFIFQYYEKEERGRGNFPDRFSARQFPNYSSELNVNALLLGDSALYLCASSLILGAHQPQHFGDGTRLSIL.

The CDR3 sequence is CASSGQGAGELFF. The V and J genes are TRBV9 and TRBJ2-2; TCRdb selects TRBD1, and the lack of DNA leaves this call unchecked. The germline gives CDR1 SGDLS, CDR2 YYNGEE. The CDR3 length is 13 residues.

The chain joins TRBV7-9 to TRBJ1-5; TCRdb names TRBD1, which stays unverified in the absence of DNA. The germline V gene encodes CDR1 SEHNR and CDR2 FQNEAQ (reference sequence). The CDR3 has 14 residues. The CDR3 here is CASSLGQGFQPQHF.